This passage covers 15 T cell receptor beta chains from one sample sequenced in a study of T-cell reconstitution after alpha-beta-depleted transplantation in children (dated by TCRdb to 2016 to 2018). Read against the paper, the sample's treatment or condition label means: allogeneic hematopoietic cell transplantation with graft depleted of TCRalphabeta T cells and CD19 B cells. Library preparation employed PCR. This sample was sequenced with an Illumina HiSeq 2500. TCR library preparation used molecular barcoding, with unique molecular identifiers applied to normalize quantification of the TCRbeta repertoire. In TCRdb, the public reads were trimmed at Q25 with fastp and aligned with MiXCR, with productive beta chains retained. Duplicate CDR3 protein sequences are folded into a single record with the most common DNA and genes. The sample table shows about 580,000 distinct CDR3 sequences, and 20% to 25% are seen once. The top ten hold less than 15% of the sample.

This specimen consisted of PBMCs, mostly from graft donor cells, obtained 360 days after TCRalphabeta/CD19-depleted stem cell transplant. The receptor set was obtained from a boy under two years old who had a stem cell transplant for acute myeloid leukemia, so the T cells may come from the graft donor.

The table lists this clonotype with many counts. The J gene is TRBJ2-1, the V gene TRBV28; unclear D gene. Germline CDR1 is MDHEN and CDR2 is SYDVKM. Trimming pared 7 bases from V and 0 bases from J, leaving 13 bases between. The CDR3 consists of 15 residues. The DNA for the CDR3 is TGTGCCAGCACCCAAAGATCGAGCTCCTACAATGAGCAGTTCTTC. Translating it yields CASTQRSSSYNEQFF. Full variable domain (outside the CDR3, taken from reference TRBV28 and TRBJ2-1): DVKVTQSSRYLVKRTGEKVFLECVQDMDHENMFWYRQDPGLGLRLIYFSYDVKMKEKGDIPEGYSVSREKKERFSLILESASTNQTSMYLCASTQRSSSYNEQFFGPGTRLTVL.

The chain is built from TRBV7-2 and TRBJ2-1; D is ambiguous. The CDR3 totals 13 residues. Looked up from germline, CDR1 is SGHTA and CDR2 is FQGNSA. The V gene lost 1 base and the J gene lost 9 bases, with 10 bases spanning the gap. CDR3 residues: CASSLGSMGEQFF. The CDR3 region has the DNA TGTGCCAGCAGCTTAGGGTCGATGGGTGAGCAGTTCTTC.

A few counts support this clonotype. A read error may explain this, as a much larger clone is one base away. This chain connects TRBV3-1 to TRBJ2-7, with D possibly being TRBD2 (5 bases). CDR3 length equals 14 residues. The germline V gene has CDR1 LGHDT and CDR2 YNNKEL (reference sequence). Trimming removed 3 bases at V and 5 bases at J, with 14 bases between. CDR3 region: CASSHGRVGDEQYF. The CDR3, as DNA: TGTGCCAGCAGCCATGGCCGGGTGGGAGACGAGCAGTACTTC.

This clonotype was seen many times. The chain has TRBV5-6 and TRBJ2-7; TRBD1 might be the D (6 bases). V shed 3 bases and J shed 3 bases, with 16 bases lying between them. Germline V lookup: CDR1 SGHDT, CDR2 YYEEEE. This CDR3 comprises 15 residues. CDR3 amino acids: CASSSETGGDYEQYF. Here the CDR3 DNA reads TGTGCCAGCAGCTCGGAGACAGGAGGCGACTACGAGCAGTACTTC.

The chain links TRBV4-1 to TRBJ2-2; TRBD1 aligns across 7 bases. From germline, CDR1 is MGHRA and CDR2 YSYEKL. Losses at the gene ends were 2 bases for V and 0 bases for J; bases not matched to a gene: 3. This CDR3 contains 16 residues. The CDR3 DNA is TGCGCCAGCAGCCAACCCGGGACAGCGAACACCGGGGAGCTGTTTTTT. Encoded protein: CASSQPGTANTGELFF.

This clonotype showed up just a few times. This chain links TRBV7-4 with TRBJ1-1, with D maybe TRBD1 (5 bases). V was cut by 3 bases and J by 8 bases, with 13 bases left in between. Germline V gives CDR1 SGHVT, CDR2 SQSDAQ. There are 13 residues in the CDR3. The CDR3: CASSLSRVEEAFF. The CDR3 DNA is TGTGCCAGCAGCTTGAGCAGGGTTGAAGAAGCTTTCTTT.

This chain uses TRBV12-3 or TRBV12-4 with TRBJ1-1; 8 bases align to TRBD1. The CDR3 sequence is 17 residues long. Trimming removed 3 bases from V and 5 bases from J; junction bases left unmatched: 14. In DNA form, the CDR3 reads TGTGCCAGCAGTTTCCCGGGACAGGTCTTCCCAGGGACTGAAGCTTTCTTT. Translation gives CASSFPGQVFPGTEAFF.

In this sample, this clonotype turned up many times. The chain recombines TRBV29-1 with TRBJ2-1, with D tentatively TRBD1 (6 bases). Germline CDR1 and CDR2: SQVTM and ANQGSEA. The CDR3 sequence is 14 residues long. Trimming stripped 4 bases from V and 0 bases from J, with 10 bases between. CDR3 sequence reads: CSVGGTSSYNEQFF. The DNA for the CDR3 is TGCAGCGTTGGGGGGACAAGCTCCTACAATGAGCAGTTCTTC.

The V and J genes are TRBV7-2 and TRBJ2-7, with TRBD2 identical over 8 bases. This CDR3 spans 15 amino acids. Germline trimming cut 2 bases from V and 2 bases from J; bases unmatched to any gene: 5. Germline V gene sequence: CDR1 SGHTA, CDR2 FQGNSA. In DNA, the CDR3 is TGTGCCAGCAGCTTAAGGCTAGCGGGTACCTACGAGCAGTACTTC. As protein: CASSLRLAGTYEQYF.

This clonotype occurred many times. V usage is TRBV29-1 and J usage is TRBJ1-1; 9 bases map to TRBD1. This CDR3 spans 16 amino acids. The ends lost 7 bases at V and 0 bases at J; junction bases unmatched: 12. The V gene's germline CDR1 is SQVTM and CDR2 ANQGSEA. CDR3 nucleotides: TGCAGCGCGAAGAAACCGGGACAGGGTATGAACACTGAAGCTTTCTTT. It specifies CSAKKPGQGMNTEAFF.

This clonotype appeared a few times. The chain carries TRBV7-2 and TRBJ2-1, with 10 bases fitting TRBD2. This CDR3 is 16 amino acids long. Germline trimming cut 4 bases from V and 2 bases from J; bases unmatched to any gene: 5. Germline V lookup: CDR1 SGHTA, CDR2 FQGNSA. The CDR3 here is CASSSSSGGAYNEQFF. In nucleotides, the CDR3 is TGTGCCAGCAGCTCCTCGAGCGGGGGGGCCTACAATGAGCAGTTCTTC.

This clonotype was seen a few times. V gene TRBV5-6 combines with J gene TRBJ2-1; possibly TRBD1 or TRBD2 for D (5 bases each). The CDR3 totals 15 residues. The germline V gene encodes CDR1 SGHDT and CDR2 YYEEEE. Trimming shortened V by 4 bases and J by 5 bases, and 16 bases separated the two germline ends. The CDR3 DNA sequence: TGTGCCAGCAGCCCGGGGCTCCCTCCCAACAATGAGCAGTTCTTC. It translates to CASSPGLPPNNEQFF.

The table lists this clonotype with a few counts. V and J are TRBV6-1 and TRBJ1-5, with TRBD1 matching over 8 bases. CDR3 length: 13 residues. J gave up 7 bases and V 6 bases, and 5 bases lay outside the gene matches. Germline V gene lookup returns CDR1 MNHNS and CDR2 SASEGT. The DNA of the CDR3 is TGTGCCAGCAGCACGGACAGGGCCCAGCCCCAGCATTTT. Translated: CASSTDRAQPQHF.

A few counts support this clonotype. The chain links TRBV20-1 to TRBJ2-7; 8 bases match TRBD1. CDR3 length: 13 residues. Unmatched junction bases numbered 7, after V lost 6 bases and J lost 3 bases. CDR1 and CDR2 (germline): DFQATT, SNEGSKA (reference sequence). The CDR3 spells CSAPVGQGYEQYF. The CDR3 DNA reads as TGCAGTGCGCCCGTCGGACAGGGCTACGAGCAGTACTTC.

This chain links TRBV5-1 with TRBJ1-6; 8 bases agree with TRBD1. With 3 bases clipped from V and 15 bases from J, the junction kept 14 bases outside the gene matches. The CDR3 has 15 amino acids. Germline CDR1 is SGHRS and CDR2 is YFSETQ. The chain's CDR3 is CASSSDPSAGQVLHF. As DNA, the CDR3 is TGCGCCAGCAGCTCGGACCCTTCCGCGGGACAGGTCCTCCACTTT. Based on the CDR3 plus reference TRBV5-1 and TRBJ1-6, the full variable domain is KAGVTQTPRYLIKTRGQQVTLSCSPISGHRSVSWYQQTPGQGLQFLFEYFSETQRNKGNFPGRFSGRQFSNSRSEMNVSTLELGDSALYLCASSSDPSAGQVLHFGNGTRLTVT.